This TCR beta chain came from a study of blood T cells in healthy people across ages. Through a sample-barcoded 5' primer and a J-beta primer mix, a second PCR was run for roughly 6 to 11 cycles. TCRdb recomputed calls from the 5' RACE reads with MiXCR, one row per CDR3 protein. This table has about 810,000 distinct CDR3 sequences, around 34% appearing once. Study results and limitations: One million T cells yielded diversity estimates that were considered underestimates. Age brought a roughly linear fall in TCR beta diversity measured per million T cells. Compared with aged donors, long-lived donors showed fewer expanded clones, suggesting selection.

The V gene's germline CDR1 is SEHNR and CDR2 FQNEAQ (reference sequence). The junction had 5 bases not matched to a gene; V was cut back by 2 bases and J by 8 bases. CDR3 length: 13 residues. Comments on this clonotype: Its antigen is not known.

The rearrangement uses TRBV7-9 and TRBJ1-1; TRBD1 matches at 7 bases. The TCR originated in a man between 18 and 35 years old in good health. Material for sequencing was blood. CDR3 loop: CASSLPGQREAFF. In DNA form, the CDR3 reads TGTGCCAGCAGCTTACCGGGACAGAGAGAAGCTTTCTTT. Together with reference TRBV7-9 and TRBJ1-1, the CDR3 gives the full variable domain: DTGVSQNPRHKITKRGQNVTFRCDPISEHNRLYWYRQTLGQGPEFLTYFQNEAQLEKSRLLSDRFSAERPKGSFSTLEIQRTEQGDSAMYLCASSLPGQREAFFGQGTRLTVV.